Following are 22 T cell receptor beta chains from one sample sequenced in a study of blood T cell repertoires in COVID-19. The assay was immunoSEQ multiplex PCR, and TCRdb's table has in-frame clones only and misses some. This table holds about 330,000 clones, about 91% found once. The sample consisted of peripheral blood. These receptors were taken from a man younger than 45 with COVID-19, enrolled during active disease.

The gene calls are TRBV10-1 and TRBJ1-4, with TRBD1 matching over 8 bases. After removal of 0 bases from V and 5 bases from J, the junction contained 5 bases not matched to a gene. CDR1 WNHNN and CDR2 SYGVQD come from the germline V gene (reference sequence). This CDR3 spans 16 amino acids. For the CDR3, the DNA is TGCGCCAGCAGTGAGTCTTCCGACAGGGGAAATGAAAAACTGTTTTTT. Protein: CASSESSDRGNEKLFF.

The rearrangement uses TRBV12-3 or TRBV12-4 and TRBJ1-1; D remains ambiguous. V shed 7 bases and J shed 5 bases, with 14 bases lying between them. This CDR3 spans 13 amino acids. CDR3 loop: CASTAAETTEAFF. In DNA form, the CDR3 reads TGTGCCAGCACCGCGGCGGAGACGACTGAAGCTTTCTTT.

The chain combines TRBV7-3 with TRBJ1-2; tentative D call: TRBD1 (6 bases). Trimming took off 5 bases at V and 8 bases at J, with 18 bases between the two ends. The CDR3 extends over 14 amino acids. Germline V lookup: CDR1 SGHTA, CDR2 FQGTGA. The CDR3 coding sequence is TGTGCCAGCAGCCCCCGGGGGGGGGCGATGGGCTACACCTTC. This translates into CASSPRGGAMGYTF.

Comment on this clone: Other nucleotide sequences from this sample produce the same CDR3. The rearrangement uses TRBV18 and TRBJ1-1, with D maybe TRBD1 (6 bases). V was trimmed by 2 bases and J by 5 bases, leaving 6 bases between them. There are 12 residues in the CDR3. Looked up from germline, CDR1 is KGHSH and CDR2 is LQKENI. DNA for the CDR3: TGTGCCAGCTCACCAGACAGGACTGAAGCTTTCTTT. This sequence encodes CASSPDRTEAFF.

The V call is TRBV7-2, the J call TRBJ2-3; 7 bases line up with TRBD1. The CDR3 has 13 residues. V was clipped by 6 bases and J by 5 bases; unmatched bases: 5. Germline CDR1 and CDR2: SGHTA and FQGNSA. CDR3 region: CASSSTGVDTQYF. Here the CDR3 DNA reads TGTGCCAGCAGTTCTACAGGGGTAGATACGCAGTATTTT.

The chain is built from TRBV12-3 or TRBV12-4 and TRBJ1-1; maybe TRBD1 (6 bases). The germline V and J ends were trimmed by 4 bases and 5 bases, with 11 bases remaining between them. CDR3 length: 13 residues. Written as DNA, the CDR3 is TGTGCCAGCAGTTCCCTAGGGGGTACTGAAGCTTTCTTT. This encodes CASSSLGGTEAFF.

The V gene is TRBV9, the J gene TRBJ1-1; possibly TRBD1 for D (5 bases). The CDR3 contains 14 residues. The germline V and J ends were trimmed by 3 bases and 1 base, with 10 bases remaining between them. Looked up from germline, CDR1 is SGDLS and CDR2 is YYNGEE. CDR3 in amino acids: CASSADRSNTEAFF. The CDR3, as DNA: TGTGCCAGCAGCGCCGACAGATCGAACACTGAAGCTTTCTTT.

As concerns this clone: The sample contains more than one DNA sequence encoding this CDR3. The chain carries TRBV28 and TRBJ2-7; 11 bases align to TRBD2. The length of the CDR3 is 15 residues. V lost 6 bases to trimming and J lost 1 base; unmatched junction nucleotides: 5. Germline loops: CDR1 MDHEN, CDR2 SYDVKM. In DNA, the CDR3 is TGTGCCAGCAGCCTCGGGACTAGCGGATCCTACGAGCAGTACTTC. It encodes CASSLGTSGSYEQYF.

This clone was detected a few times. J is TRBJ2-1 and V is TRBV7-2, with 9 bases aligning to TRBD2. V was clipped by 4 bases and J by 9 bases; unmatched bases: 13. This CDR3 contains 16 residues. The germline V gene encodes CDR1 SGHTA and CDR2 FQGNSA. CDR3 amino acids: CASSSGSGRLGGEQFF. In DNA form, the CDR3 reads TGTGCCAGCAGCTCGGGGAGCGGGAGGCTAGGGGGTGAGCAGTTCTTC.

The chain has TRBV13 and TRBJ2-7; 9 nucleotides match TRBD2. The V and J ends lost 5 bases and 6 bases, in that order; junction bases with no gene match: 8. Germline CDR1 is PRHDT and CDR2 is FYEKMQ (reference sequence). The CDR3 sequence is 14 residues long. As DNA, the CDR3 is TGTGCCAGCAGCGCCAGGACTAGCGAGGGCGAGCAGTACTTC. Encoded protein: CASSARTSEGEQYF.

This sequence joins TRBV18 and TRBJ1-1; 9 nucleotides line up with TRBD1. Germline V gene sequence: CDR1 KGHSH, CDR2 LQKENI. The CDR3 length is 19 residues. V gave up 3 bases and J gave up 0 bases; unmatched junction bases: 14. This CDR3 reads CASSPFFGTGRVMNTEAFF. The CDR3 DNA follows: TGTGCCAGCTCACCCTTCTTTGGGACAGGGCGGGTAATGAACACTGAAGCTTTCTTT.

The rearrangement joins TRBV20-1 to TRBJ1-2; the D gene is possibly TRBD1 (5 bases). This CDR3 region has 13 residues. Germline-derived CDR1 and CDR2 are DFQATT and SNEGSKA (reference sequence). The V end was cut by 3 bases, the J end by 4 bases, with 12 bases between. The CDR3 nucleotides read TGCAGTGCTAGTTCAGGGATTAGCTATGGCTACACCTTC. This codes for CSASSGISYGYTF.

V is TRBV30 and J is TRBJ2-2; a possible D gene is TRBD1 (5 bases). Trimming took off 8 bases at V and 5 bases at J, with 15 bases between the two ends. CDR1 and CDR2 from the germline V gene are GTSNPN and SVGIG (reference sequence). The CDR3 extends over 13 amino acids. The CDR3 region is CAQEPGITGELFF. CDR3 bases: TGTGCCCAAGAGCCAGGGATTACCGGGGAGCTGTTTTTT.

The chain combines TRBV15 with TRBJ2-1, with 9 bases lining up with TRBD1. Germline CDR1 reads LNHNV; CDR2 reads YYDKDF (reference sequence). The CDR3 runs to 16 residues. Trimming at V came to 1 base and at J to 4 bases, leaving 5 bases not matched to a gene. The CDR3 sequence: CATSRGWDRDYNEQFF. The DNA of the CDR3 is TGTGCCACCAGCAGAGGTTGGGACAGGGATTACAATGAGCAGTTCTTC.

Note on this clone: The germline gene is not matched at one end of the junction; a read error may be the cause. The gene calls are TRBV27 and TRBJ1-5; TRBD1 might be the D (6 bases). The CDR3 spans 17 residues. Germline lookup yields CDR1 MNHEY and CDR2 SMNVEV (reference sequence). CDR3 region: CASSIISPPTGKQPQHF. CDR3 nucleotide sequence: TGTGCCAGCAGCATAATATCCCCCCCGACAGGCAAACAGCCCCAGCATTTT.

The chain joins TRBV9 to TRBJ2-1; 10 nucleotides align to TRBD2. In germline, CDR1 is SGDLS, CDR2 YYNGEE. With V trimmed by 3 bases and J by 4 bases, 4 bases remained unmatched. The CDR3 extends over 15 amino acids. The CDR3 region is CASSEAGGPYNEQFF. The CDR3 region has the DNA TGTGCCAGCAGCGAAGCGGGGGGGCCTTACAATGAGCAGTTCTTC.

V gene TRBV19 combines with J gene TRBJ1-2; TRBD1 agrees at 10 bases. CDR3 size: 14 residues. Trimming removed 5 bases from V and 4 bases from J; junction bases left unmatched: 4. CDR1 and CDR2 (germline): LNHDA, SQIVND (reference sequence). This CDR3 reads CASSPRTGGYGYTF. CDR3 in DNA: TGTGCCAGTAGTCCCCGGACAGGGGGCTATGGCTACACCTTC.

In DNA, the CDR3 is TGCGCCAGCAGCTTGGCCCCTAGTGATACGCAGTATTTT. It yields the protein CASSLAPSDTQYF. The genes are TRBV5-1 and TRBJ2-3; D is ambiguous. The V gene's germline CDR1 is SGHRS and CDR2 YFSETQ. The CDR3 loop spans 13 amino acids. Trimming left V 0 bases short and J 6 bases short, with 8 bases between.

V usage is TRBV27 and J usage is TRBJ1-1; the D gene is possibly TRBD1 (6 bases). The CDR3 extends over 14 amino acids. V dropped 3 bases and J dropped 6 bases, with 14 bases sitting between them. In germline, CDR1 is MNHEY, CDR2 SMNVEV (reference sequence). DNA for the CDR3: TGTGCCAGCAGTTTCCTCCAGGACAGACCTGAAGCTTTCTTT. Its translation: CASSFLQDRPEAFF.

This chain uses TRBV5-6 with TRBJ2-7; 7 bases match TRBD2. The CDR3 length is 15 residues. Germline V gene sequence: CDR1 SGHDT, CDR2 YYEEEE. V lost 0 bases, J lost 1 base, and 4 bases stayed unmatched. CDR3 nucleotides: TGTGCCAGCAGCTTGGGTTTGGGGGGGTCCTACGAGCAGTACTTC. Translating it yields CASSLGLGGSYEQYF. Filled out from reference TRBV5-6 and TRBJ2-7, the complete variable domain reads DAGVTQSPTHLIKTRGQQVTLRCSPKSGHDTVSWYQQALGQGPQFIFQYYEEEERQRGNFPDRFSGHQFPNYSSELNVNALLLGDSALYLCASSLGLGGSYEQYFGPGTRLTVT.

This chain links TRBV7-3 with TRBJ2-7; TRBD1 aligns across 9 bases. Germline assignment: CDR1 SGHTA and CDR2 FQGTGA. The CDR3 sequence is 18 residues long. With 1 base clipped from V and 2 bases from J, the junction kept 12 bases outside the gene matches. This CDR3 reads CASSLMAVGTGITYEQYF. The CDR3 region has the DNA TGTGCCAGCAGCTTAATGGCGGTCGGGACAGGGATAACCTACGAGCAGTACTTC.

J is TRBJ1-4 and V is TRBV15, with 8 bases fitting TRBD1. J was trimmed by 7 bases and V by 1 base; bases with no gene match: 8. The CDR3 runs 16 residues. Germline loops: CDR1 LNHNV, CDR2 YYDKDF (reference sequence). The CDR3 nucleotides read TGTGCCACCAGCAGAGCCAGACAGGGGCAGGGTGAAAAACTGTTTTTT. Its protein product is CATSRARQGQGEKLFF.